The 30 T cell receptor beta chains in this list originate from one sample, sequenced in a study of PD-L1 blockade in urothelial cancer. Only in-frame clones appear in the TCRdb table, and some are missing; sequencing was by immunoSEQ multiplex PCR. The table shows 85,000 to 90,000 clones, with 90% to 95% occurring only once. The sequenced sample was PBMCs, obtained around atezolizumab (anti-PD-L1) treatment. Every receptor here comes from a man aged 55 to 70 with urothelial cancer.

DNA of the CDR3: TGTGCCAGCAGCGTAATGGCGAACACTGAAGCTTTCTTT. This sequence encodes CASSVMANTEAFF. The chain links TRBV9 to TRBJ1-1; unclear D gene. With 1 base removed from V and 1 base from J, the gap between germline ends came to 5 bases. CDR1 is SGDLS and CDR2 is YYNGEE in the germline V gene. The CDR3 consists of 13 residues.

This chain uses TRBV11-2 with TRBJ2-7; D unresolved. Germline CDR1 is SGHAT and CDR2 is FQNNGV. The CDR3 totals 14 residues. Trimming took off 1 base at V and 1 base at J, with 8 bases between the two ends. The CDR3 region is CASSLAFTSYEQYF. The CDR3 bases are TGTGCCAGCAGCTTAGCCTTTACTTCCTACGAGCAGTACTTC.

This sequence joins TRBV2 and TRBJ2-7; D gene uncertain. The CDR3 has 12 amino acids. Looked up from germline, CDR1 is SNHLY and CDR2 is FYNNEI. Between the trimmed V and J ends, which lost 2 bases and 3 bases, there was a span of 5 bases. This chain's CDR3 is CASSEQDYEQYF. Written as DNA, the CDR3 is TGTGCCAGCAGTGAACAGGACTACGAGCAGTACTTC.

The chain has TRBV5-4 and TRBJ1-5, with a weak D call TRBD1 (5 bases). Germline V lookup: CDR1 SGHNT, CDR2 YYREEE (reference sequence). V was trimmed by 0 bases and J by 5 bases, leaving 9 bases between them. This CDR3 is built from 14 residues. The CDR3 reads CASSLGGGDQPQHF. CDR3 sequence (DNA): TGTGCCAGCAGCTTGGGGGGAGGGGATCAGCCCCAGCATTTT.

The rearrangement uses TRBV19 and TRBJ2-7, with TRBD1 identical over 8 bases. This CDR3 is built from 18 residues. J was trimmed by 3 bases and V by 4 bases; bases with no gene match: 17. Germline loops: CDR1 LNHDA, CDR2 SQIVND (reference sequence). The CDR3 loop reads CASSTFHIGQGRGYEQYF. DNA for the CDR3: TGTGCCAGTAGTACCTTTCACATCGGACAGGGAAGGGGCTACGAGCAGTACTTC. The full variable domain, its missing parts supplied by reference TRBV19 and TRBJ2-7, is DGGITQSPKYLFRKEGQNVTLSCEQNLNHDAMYWYRQDPGQGLRLIYYSQIVNDFQKGDIAEGYSVSREKKESFPLTVTSAQKNPTAFYLCASSTFHIGQGRGYEQYFGPGTRLTVT.

The chain carries TRBV30 and TRBJ1-2, with D uncertain. V lost 0 bases, J lost 4 bases, and 12 bases lay in between. CDR3 size: 14 residues. The germline V gene encodes CDR1 GTSNPN and CDR2 SVGIG (reference sequence). For the CDR3, the DNA is TGTGCCTGGAGTGTACGGGGAACGCGCTATGGCTACACCTTC. This sequence encodes CAWSVRGTRYGYTF.

This clone came up a few times. The V call is TRBV10-2, the J call TRBJ2-3, with TRBD2 identical over 11 bases. Germline V gene data show CDR1 as WSHSY and CDR2 as SAAADI. The CDR3 spans 16 residues. The V segment lost 5 bases and the J segment 2 bases; nucleotides outside the gene matches: 6. The CDR3 loop is CASSYLSGGDTDTQYF. The CDR3 DNA is TGCGCCAGCAGTTACCTTAGCGGGGGGGACACAGATACGCAGTATTTT.

The chain joins TRBV6-1 to TRBJ2-7; possibly TRBD2 for D (6 bases). V was trimmed by 4 bases and J by 5 bases, leaving 12 bases between them. The CDR3 is 13 amino acids. Germline lookup yields CDR1 MNHNS and CDR2 SASEGT. The DNA of the CDR3 is TGTGCCAGCAGTGTGGGCCCGGGGGACGAGCAGTACTTC. It encodes CASSVGPGDEQYF.

The V and J genes are TRBV19 and TRBJ1-5; a weak D match, TRBD1 (5 bases). With 5 bases removed from V and 4 bases from J, the gap between germline ends came to 15 bases. The CDR3 runs 15 residues. CDR1 LNHDA and CDR2 SQIVND come from the germline V gene (reference sequence). CDR3: CASSPNKGVNQPQHF. The CDR3 nucleotides read TGTGCCAGTAGTCCAAATAAAGGGGTGAATCAGCCCCAGCATTTT.

This clone was recorded once. The rearrangement uses TRBV6-5 and TRBJ2-7; 7 bases fit TRBD1. The V and J ends lost 1 base and 3 bases, in that order; junction bases with no gene match: 0. Germline V gene data show CDR1 as MNHEY and CDR2 as SVGAGI. The CDR3 spans 13 residues. CDR3 amino acids: CASSYWTGYEQYF. CDR3 bases: TGTGCCAGCAGTTACTGGACAGGCTACGAGCAGTACTTC.

The chain carries TRBV4-1 and TRBJ1-2, with D possibly matching TRBD1 (6 bases). The ends were cut back, 5 bases at V and 8 bases at J, with 21 bases in the middle. This CDR3 contains 15 residues. Germline V gene data show CDR1 as MGHRA and CDR2 as YSYEKL. The CDR3 sequence is CASSSYAGVPFGYTF. The CDR3, as DNA: TGCGCCAGCAGCTCCTACGCAGGGGTCCCCTTCGGCTACACCTTC.

The V call is TRBV2, the J call TRBJ2-3, with D perhaps matching TRBD1 (5 bases). The length of the CDR3 is 13 residues. In germline, CDR1 is SNHLY, CDR2 FYNNEI. V was trimmed by 7 bases and J by 2 bases, leaving 10 bases between them. This CDR3 reads CASKLQATDTQYF. The DNA of the CDR3 is TGTGCCAGCAAATTACAGGCCACAGATACGCAGTATTTT.

The chain carries TRBV5-4 and TRBJ1-2; 11 positions match TRBD1. Germline V gives CDR1 SGHNT, CDR2 YYREEE (reference sequence). The CDR3 is 15 amino acids. V trimming: 2 bases; J trimming: 3 bases; junction bases outside the gene matches: 3. The CDR3 protein is CASSFGTGGDYGYTF. The CDR3 bases are TGTGCCAGCAGCTTCGGGACAGGGGGTGACTATGGCTACACCTTC.

This chain uses TRBV29-1 with TRBJ2-3; 12 bases fit TRBD2. There are 19 residues in the CDR3. V was pared by 3 bases and J by 1 base, with 14 bases of the junction left unmatched. The germline V gene encodes CDR1 SQVTM and CDR2 ANQGSEA. The CDR3 nucleotides read TGCAGCGTTGATCGAAAACCTAGCGGGGGGGTCGGAGGCACAGATACGCAGTATTTT. Translating it yields CSVDRKPSGGVGGTDTQYF.

This clone was observed a few times. The CDR3 loop is CASRNGGYNEQFF. For the CDR3, the DNA is TGTGCCAGCAGGAACGGGGGATACAATGAGCAGTTCTTC. The chain combines TRBV6-6 with TRBJ2-1; TRBD2 might be the D (6 bases). Trimming pared 6 bases from V and 4 bases from J, leaving 10 bases between. The CDR3 runs 13 residues. Germline-derived CDR1 and CDR2 are MNHNY and SVGAGI (reference sequence).

The chain employs TRBV9 and TRBJ2-1; 9 bases match TRBD1. Unmatched junction bases numbered 4, after V lost 2 bases and J lost 1 base. This CDR3 is built from 16 residues. Per the germline V gene, CDR1 is SGDLS and CDR2 is YYNGEE. The CDR3 DNA reads as TGTGCCAGCAGCGTTACGGGACAGGGTTCCTACAATGAGCAGTTCTTC. Amino acids: CASSVTGQGSYNEQFF.

The rearrangement joins TRBV5-5 to TRBJ2-7; D possibly corresponds to TRBD1 (6 bases). CDR1 is SGHKS, CDR2 YYEKEE, per germline (reference sequence). The CDR3 loop spans 14 amino acids. The V end was cut by 4 bases, the J end by 4 bases, with 15 bases between. CDR3 in amino acids: CASSKQPGVYEQYF. The CDR3 DNA is TGTGCCAGCAGCAAACAACCAGGGGTTTACGAGCAGTACTTC.

CDR3 in amino acids: CASSAQGSSYNEQFF. CDR3 DNA: TGTGCCAGCAGCGCACAGGGTAGCTCCTACAATGAGCAGTTCTTC. The chain couples TRBV7-6 to TRBJ2-1; possible D gene TRBD1, 6 bases. Germline V gene sequence: CDR1 SGHVS, CDR2 FNYEAQ. There are 15 residues in the CDR3. The V end lost 5 bases, the J end lost 0 bases, and 11 bases lay between the germline ends.

The genes are TRBV5-1 and TRBJ2-3; maybe TRBD2 (6 bases). This CDR3 region has 14 residues. Germline-derived CDR1 and CDR2 are SGHRS and YFSETQ. Trimming left V 4 bases short and J 0 bases short, with 9 bases between. The CDR3 coding sequence is TGCGCCAGCAGCCCGGGGGAAAGCACAGATACGCAGTATTTT. Protein product: CASSPGESTDTQYF.

J is TRBJ1-5 and V is TRBV19, with 7 bases matching TRBD1. After removal of 6 bases from V and 0 bases from J, the junction contained 5 bases not matched to a gene. Germline-derived CDR1 and CDR2 are LNHDA and SQIVND (reference sequence). The CDR3 sequence is 15 residues long. This chain's CDR3 is CASRRDSYSNQPQHF. Written as DNA, the CDR3 is TGTGCCAGTAGGAGGGACAGTTATAGCAATCAGCCCCAGCATTTT.

V gene TRBV4-3 combines with J gene TRBJ1-4, with TRBD1 matching 8 bases. V lost 3 bases, J lost 8 bases, and 11 bases stayed unmatched. In germline, CDR1 is LGHNA, CDR2 YSLEER. The CDR3 length is 16 residues. The CDR3 is CASSQEMTGEGEKLFF. In DNA, the CDR3 is TGCGCCAGCAGCCAGGAAATGACAGGGGAAGGCGAAAAACTGTTTTTT.

The chain uses TRBV28 and TRBJ1-2, with no clear D. In germline, CDR1 is MDHEN, CDR2 SYDVKM. The CDR3 covers 12 residues. The CDR3: CATSVTNYGYTF. The CDR3, as DNA: TGTGCGACATCTGTTACTAACTATGGCTACACCTTC.

The chain uses TRBV4-1 and TRBJ2-5, with TRBD2 identical over 12 bases. Trimming took 3 bases from V and 3 from J; bases not matched to a gene: 5. The CDR3 contains 16 residues. From germline, CDR1 is MGHRA and CDR2 YSYEKL. The CDR3 loop reads CASSHTSGGREETQYF. The CDR3 nucleotides read TGCGCCAGCAGCCACACTAGCGGGGGGAGAGAAGAGACCCAGTACTTC.

This chain connects TRBV10-2 to TRBJ1-4; D is unclear. The germline CDR1 and CDR2 sequences are WSHSY and SAAADI. V lost 6 bases, J lost 4 bases, and 12 bases lay in between. The CDR3 contains 14 residues. CDR3 DNA sequence: TGCGCCAGCAGACCCCGGGGTGGTAATGAAAAACTGTTTTTT. Translating it yields CASRPRGGNEKLFF.

V and J are TRBV27 and TRBJ2-4; 7 nucleotides agree with TRBD2. Germline CDR1 MNHEY, CDR2 SMNVEV (reference sequence). The CDR3 extends over 13 amino acids. Losses at the gene ends were 2 bases for V and 5 bases for J; bases not matched to a gene: 0. CDR3 in DNA: TGTGCCAGCAGTTTAGCGGGGGAAAACATTCAGTACTTC. This translates into CASSLAGENIQYF.

The chain employs TRBV5-6 and TRBJ2-7, with 10 nucleotides matching TRBD2. From germline, CDR1 is SGHDT and CDR2 YYEEEE. V dropped 4 bases and J dropped 5; count of bases not matched to a gene: 6. This CDR3 is 14 amino acids long. This chain's CDR3 is CASSTGLAFDEQYF. The CDR3 nucleotides are TGTGCCAGCAGCACGGGACTAGCGTTCGACGAGCAGTACTTC.

The chain links TRBV5-1 to TRBJ1-5, with unresolved D. Trimming stripped 0 bases from V and 4 bases from J, with 5 bases between. The length of the CDR3 is 13 residues. In germline, CDR1 is SGHRS, CDR2 YFSETQ. CDR3 DNA sequence: TGCGCCAGCAGCTTGGGTCCGAATCAGCCCCAGCATTTT. Amino acids: CASSLGPNQPQHF.

V usage is TRBV7-9 and J usage is TRBJ2-7; 9 bases agree with TRBD1. In germline, CDR1 is SEHNR, CDR2 FQNEAQ (reference sequence). V shed 5 bases and J 4 bases; nucleotides not matched to a gene: 12. The CDR3 is 16 residues long. The CDR3 DNA is TGTGCCAGCAGCACATACAGGGGGCCCCACCTTTACGAGCAGTACTTC. This codes for CASSTYRGPHLYEQYF.

This clone was seen only a few times. The chain recombines TRBV19 with TRBJ1-2; 7 nucleotides agree with TRBD1. J was trimmed by 3 bases and V by 6 bases; bases with no gene match: 10. The CDR3 has 15 amino acids. The germline gives CDR1 LNHDA, CDR2 SQIVND (reference sequence). The DNA of the CDR3 is TGTGCCAGTAGCGATAACAGGGGAGGTCACTATGGCTACACCTTC. Its protein product is CASSDNRGGHYGYTF.

The V and J genes are TRBV28 and TRBJ1-5; D possibly corresponds to TRBD1 (5 bases). V gave up 5 bases and J gave up 7 bases, with 21 bases separating them. CDR3 length equals 16 residues. CDR1 and CDR2 from the germline V gene are MDHEN and SYDVKM. CDR3 in DNA: TGTGCCAGCAGTCCCCTGAGCAGGGTCCGGGGGCAGCCCCAGCATTTT. Residues: CASSPLSRVRGQPQHF.